A single sample is the source of the 7 T cell receptor beta chains below, sequenced in a study of regulatory T cells in long-lasting Graves disease. Combining iRepertoire HTBI primers with Arm-PCR of CDR3 regions, the authors built TCR beta libraries. Each CDR3 protein is one row after TCRdb ran MiXCR on the multiplex PCR reads. The data contain 350,000 to 450,000 distinct CDR3 sequences, about a sixth of them singletons. Time point here: newly diagnosed GD, antithyroid drugs for less than 3 months. After RNA was extracted from PBMCs, the TCR library was made from it. These data also formed part of another study, on T cells in Graves' hyperthyroidism and ophthalmopathy.

The sample in question was peripheral blood mononuclear cells (PBMCs), obtained at new diagnosis, from a patient treated with antithyroid drugs. The receptors here all came from a man aged 35-49 years with Graves disease.

A word on this clonotype: A far larger clone is just one base off, so this is likely a read error. J is TRBJ2-1 and V is TRBV3-1, with TRBD2 matching 8 bases. Per germline, CDR1 LGHDT and CDR2 YNNKEL (reference sequence). This CDR3 comprises 14 residues. The ends lost 6 bases at V and 6 bases at J; junction bases unmatched: 7. The CDR3 spells CASSSGTSSNEQFF. DNA for the CDR3: TGTGCCAGCAGTTCCGGGACTAGTTCCAATGAGCAGTTCTTC.

This clonotype was recorded at least ten times. The rearrangement joins TRBV27 to TRBJ1-2; TRBD1 aligns across 8 bases. The CDR3 runs to 14 residues. The germline CDR1 and CDR2 sequences are MNHEY and SMNVEV (reference sequence). The J segment lost 4 bases and the V segment lost 4 bases, leaving 5 bases of the junction unmatched. The CDR3: CASSSRTGFYGYTF. DNA of the CDR3: TGTGCCAGCAGTTCCCGGACAGGGTTCTATGGCTACACCTTC.

This chain connects TRBV6-2 or TRBV6-3 to TRBJ2-7; 9 positions match TRBD1. The CDR3 runs to 15 residues. The trim removed 6 bases at V and 1 base at J, leaving 7 bases unmatched. Germline V gives CDR1 MNHEY, CDR2 SVGEGT. CDR3: CASRYHGTGSYEQYF. As DNA, the CDR3 is TGTGCCAGCAGATACCATGGGACAGGGTCCTACGAGCAGTACTTC.

Many counts were recorded for this clonotype. The V gene is TRBV20-1, the J gene TRBJ1-1; D possibly corresponds to TRBD1 (6 bases). The CDR3 has 14 residues. Per germline, CDR1 DFQATT and CDR2 SNEGSKA (reference sequence). Trimming pared 3 bases from V and 1 base from J, leaving 12 bases between. DNA for the CDR3: TGCAGTGCTAGGACGACAGGAGCGAACACTGAAGCTTTCTTT. Residues: CSARTTGANTEAFF.

The table lists this clonotype with many counts. The V call is TRBV3-1, the J call TRBJ1-2; D call uncertain. The ends were cut back, 9 bases at V and 0 bases at J, with 8 bases in the middle. From germline, CDR1 is LGHDT and CDR2 YNNKEL (reference sequence). The CDR3 totals 12 residues. The CDR3 sequence is CASSPTNYGYTF. The CDR3 coding sequence is TGTGCCAGTAGTCCTACTAACTATGGCTACACCTTC. The full variable domain, in which reference TRBV3-1 and TRBJ1-2 provide the parts outside the CDR3, is DTAVSQTPKYLVTQMGNDKSIKCEQNLGHDTMYWYKQDSKKFLKIMFSYNNKELIINETVPNRFSPKSPDKAHLNLHINSLELGDSAVYFCASSPTNYGYTFGSGTRLTVV.

There are many counts of this clonotype. The chain carries TRBV7-8 and TRBJ2-7, with D tentatively TRBD1 (6 bases). The CDR3 contains 16 residues. Trimming left V 4 bases short and J 0 bases short, with 16 bases between. CDR1 SGHVS and CDR2 FQNEAQ come from the germline V gene. Here the CDR3 reads CASSSPGHKYSYEQYF. CDR3 sequence (DNA): TGTGCCAGCAGCTCTCCGGGACATAAATACTCCTACGAGCAGTACTTC.

With regard to this clonotype: A read error may explain this, as a much larger clone is one base away. The rearrangement joins TRBV2 to TRBJ2-3; no clear D gene. CDR1 and CDR2 from the germline V gene are SNHLY and FYNNEI. V gave up 4 bases and J gave up 5 bases, with 10 bases separating them. The CDR3 contains 13 residues. CDR3 DNA sequence: TGTGCCAGCAGTGTACTCCGGATAGATACGCAGTATTTT. Translating it yields CASSVLRIDTQYF.